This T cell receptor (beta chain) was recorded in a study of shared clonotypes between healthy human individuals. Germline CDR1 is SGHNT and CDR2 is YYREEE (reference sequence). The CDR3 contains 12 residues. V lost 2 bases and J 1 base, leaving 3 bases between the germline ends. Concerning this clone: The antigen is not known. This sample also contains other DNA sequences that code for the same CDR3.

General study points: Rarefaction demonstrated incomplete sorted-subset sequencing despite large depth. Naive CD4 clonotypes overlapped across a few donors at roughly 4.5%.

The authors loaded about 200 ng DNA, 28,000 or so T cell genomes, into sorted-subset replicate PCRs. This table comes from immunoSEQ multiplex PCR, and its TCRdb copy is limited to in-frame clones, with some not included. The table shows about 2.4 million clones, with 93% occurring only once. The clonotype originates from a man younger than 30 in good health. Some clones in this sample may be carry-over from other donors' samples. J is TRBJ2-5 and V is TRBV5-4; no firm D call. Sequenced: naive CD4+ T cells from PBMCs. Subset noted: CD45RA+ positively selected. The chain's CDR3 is CASSFTQETQYF. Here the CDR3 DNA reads TGTGCCAGCAGCTTTACCCAAGAGACCCAGTACTTC.